This TCR beta chain was retrieved from a study of T cells after yellow fever vaccination. This clonotype was recorded a few times. The study, taken as a whole, reports: Overlap between CD4 and CD8 compartments was detected for a small share of clonotypes.

TCR cDNA, made by 5'RACE template switching, carried an added universal primer site and UMIs. TCRdb redid the calling of the 5' RACE reads with MiXCR, one entry per CDR3 protein. The repertoire consists of approximately 58,000 distinct CDR3 sequences, with about 5.2% occurring once and the leading ten covering 25% to 40%. The CDR3 runs 17 residues. V dropped 5 bases and J dropped 7; count of bases not matched to a gene: 17. Germline CDR1 reads SEHNR; CDR2 reads FQNEAQ (reference sequence). Sequences were derived from PBMCs, either bulk or a sorted T-cell subset (CD4+, CD8+, memory, or dextramer-sorted; not recorded which), sampled on the day of the yellow fever booster vaccination. The TCR sequence derives from a young man who received the YFV17D yellow fever vaccine. The V and J genes are TRBV7-9 and TRBJ1-2, with 9 bases aligning to TRBD1. CDR3 sequence (DNA): TGTGCCAGCAGCGACCACCCCGCCACCCGGACAGGGGTTGGCTACACCTTC. Translated, it gives CASSDHPATRTGVGYTF.